This T cell receptor beta chain is from a study of blood T cell repertoires in COVID-19. Assay: immunoSEQ multiplex PCR; the TCRdb copy retains only in-frame clones and omits some. This sample yields more than 350,000 clones, of which more than 70% are seen a single time; approximately 1.3% belongs to the top ten. V was pared by 0 bases and J by 0 bases, with 10 bases between. Per the germline V gene, CDR1 is SGDLS and CDR2 is YYNGEE. The CDR3 length is 15 residues. J is TRBJ2-7 and V is TRBV9; D not resolved. The sample was PBMCs or T cells enriched from blood (not recorded which). This receptor was taken from a woman aged 18-29 years who had been exposed to COVID-19. CDR3 sequence: CASSVGLLSSYEQYF. The DNA of the CDR3 is TGTGCCAGCAGCGTAGGCCTGTTGAGCTCCTACGAGCAGTACTTC.